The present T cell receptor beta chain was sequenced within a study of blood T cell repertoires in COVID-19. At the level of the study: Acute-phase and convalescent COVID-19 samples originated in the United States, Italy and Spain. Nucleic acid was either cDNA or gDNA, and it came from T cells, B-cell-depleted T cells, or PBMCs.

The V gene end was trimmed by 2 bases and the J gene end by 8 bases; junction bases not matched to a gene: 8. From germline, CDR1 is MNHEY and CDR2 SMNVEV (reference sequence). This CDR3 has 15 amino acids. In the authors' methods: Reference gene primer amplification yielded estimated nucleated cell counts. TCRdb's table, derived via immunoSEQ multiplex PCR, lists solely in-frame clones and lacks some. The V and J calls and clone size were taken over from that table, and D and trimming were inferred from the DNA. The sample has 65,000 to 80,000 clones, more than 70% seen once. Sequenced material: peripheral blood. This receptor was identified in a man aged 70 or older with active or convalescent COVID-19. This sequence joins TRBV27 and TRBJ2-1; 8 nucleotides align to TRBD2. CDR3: CASSLGRGARYEQFF. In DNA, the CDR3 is TGTGCCAGCAGTTTAGGGCGGGGGGCGAGGTATGAGCAGTTCTTC.